Below, 10 T cell receptor beta chains from the same sample are listed, as sequenced in a study of T and B cells in COVID-19 patients. BIOMED2 TRB-A/B primer pools were used in multiplex TRB PCR. TCRdb redid the calling of the multiplex PCR reads with MiXCR, one entry per CDR3 protein. The table lists over 5,500 distinct CDR3 sequences, about a third of them singletons. Blood genomic DNA input for TRB amplification was 250-500 ng. Sequencing was performed on blood. The receptors originated from a human donor with active COVID-19.

This clonotype is classed as medium-sized. The V and J genes are TRBV19 and TRBJ1-2; maybe TRBD1 (5 bases). CDR3 length: 14 residues. Trimming took off 1 base at V and 7 bases at J, with 13 bases between the two ends. Germline V gene lookup returns CDR1 LNHDA and CDR2 SQIVND (reference sequence). CDR3: CASSIAGTVSGYTF. Here the CDR3 DNA reads TGTGCCAGTAGTATAGCAGGGACGGTGAGTGGCTACACCTTC. The whole variable domain, filled in from reference TRBV19 and TRBJ1-2, reads DGGITQSPKYLFRKEGQNVTLSCEQNLNHDAMYWYRQDPGQGLRLIYYSQIVNDFQKGDIAEGYSVSREKKESFPLTVTSAQKNPTAFYLCASSIAGTVSGYTFGSGTRLTVV.

This rearrangement joins TRBV6-2 or TRBV6-3 to TRBJ2-3; 7 bases fit TRBD1. Germline CDR1 MNHEY, CDR2 SVGEGT. Trimming removed 5 bases from V and 6 bases from J; junction bases left unmatched: 11. The CDR3 contains 15 residues. The chain's CDR3 is CASSPNDRVGDTQYF. The CDR3 DNA reads as TGTGCCAGCAGTCCCAACGACAGGGTTGGGGATACGCAGTATTTT.

The chain carries TRBV18 and TRBJ1-1; D remains unclear. This CDR3 region has 12 residues. Germline V CDR1 and CDR2: KGHSH, LQKENI. The ends were cut back, 0 bases at V and 10 bases at J, with 9 bases in the middle. The CDR3 DNA reads TGTGCCAGCTCACCACCGAACTTTGGAGCTTTCTTT. This sequence encodes CASSPPNFGAFF. The variable domain in full, with the rest retrieved from reference TRBV18 and TRBJ1-1, is NAGVMQNPRHLVRRRGQEARLRCSPMKGHSHVYWYRQLPEEGLKFMVYLQKENIIDESGMPKERFSAEFPKEGPSILRIQQVVRGDSAAYFCASSPPNFGAFFGQGTRLTVV.

This clonotype was counted only a few times. The chain uses TRBV6-6 and TRBJ2-1, with D unclear. The CDR3 is 12 amino acids. V lost 8 bases and J lost 7, with 12 bases in between. CDR1 and CDR2 (germline): MNHNY, SVGAGI (reference sequence). CDR3 region: CASGVQINEQFF. The CDR3 DNA follows: TGTGCCAGCGGGGTTCAGATAAATGAGCAGTTCTTC.

By its share, this clonotype is medium-sized. The chain links TRBV15 to TRBJ2-5; D might be TRBD1 (5 bases). Deletions cut 0 bases from V and 1 base from J, with 9 bases between. This CDR3 is 15 amino acids long. CDR1 and CDR2 from the germline V gene are LNHNV and YYDKDF (reference sequence). The CDR3 loop reads CATSRDQGVQETQYF. The CDR3 nucleotides are TGTGCCACCAGCAGAGATCAAGGGGTCCAAGAGACCCAGTACTTC.

CDR3: CASSIDQRINNYGYTF. In DNA form, the CDR3 reads TGTGCCAGTAGTATAGATCAACGAATCAATAACTATGGCTACACCTTC. The chain couples TRBV19 to TRBJ1-2; no clear D. The CDR3 extends over 16 amino acids. The V gene lost 0 bases and the J gene lost 1 base, with 12 bases spanning the gap. The germline gives CDR1 LNHDA, CDR2 SQIVND (reference sequence).

The chain recombines TRBV18 with TRBJ2-3; TRBD1 is a possible D gene (6 bases). The V gene's germline CDR1 is KGHSH and CDR2 LQKENI. V was cut by 4 bases and J by 2 bases, with 13 bases left in between. CDR3 length equals 15 residues. CDR3 sequence reads: CASSLSGASTDTQYF. CDR3 DNA: TGTGCCAGCTCACTGTCAGGGGCCTCCACAGATACGCAGTATTTT.

The chain couples TRBV6-1 to TRBJ2-1, with TRBD1 identical over 11 bases. Trimming took 11 bases from V and 3 from J; bases not matched to a gene: 9. CDR1 and CDR2 (germline): MNHNS, SASEGT. This CDR3 is built from 15 residues. CDR3 nucleotides: TGTGCCGCGGAAACCGGGACAGGGGGCTACAATGAGCAGTTCTTC. Translated: CAAETGTGGYNEQFF.

The rearrangement joins TRBV6-4 to TRBJ2-5; 7 positions agree with TRBD2. Germline lookup yields CDR1 MRHNA and CDR2 SNTAGT. Trimming cost V 3 bases and J 7 bases; bases outside gene matches: 5. This CDR3 is 13 amino acids long. The DNA of the CDR3 is TGTGCCAGCAGTGAAGTAGGCGGGGGGACCCAGTACTTC. This gives the protein CASSEVGGGTQYF.

This clonotype is deemed medium-sized. V is TRBV12-3 or TRBV12-4 and J is TRBJ2-1, with TRBD1 as a possible D gene (6 bases). V was shortened by 2 bases and J by 4 bases, with 9 bases between the two germline ends. The CDR3 consists of 14 residues. CDR3 protein: CASSLTGRYNEQFF. In DNA, the CDR3 is TGTGCCAGCAGTTTAACAGGGCGGTACAATGAGCAGTTCTTC.